This TCR beta chain originates from a study of T cell responses to AZD1222 COVID-19 vaccine. Study-wide findings and caveats: Clonal diversity was possibly underestimated, and white British individuals and females predominated among donors. Just six AZD1222 recipients were seropositive at baseline. Every sample of the repertoires postdated the peak T cell response.

Of note for this clone: The antigen is unknown.

Method: immunoSEQ multiplex PCR; TCRdb's copy keeps in-frame clones and lacks some. The sample consists of fewer than 180,000 clones, about 92% of them appearing once. V lost 4 bases and J lost 6; bases outside the gene matches: 8. Germline V gene data show CDR1 as SGHRS and CDR2 as YFSETQ. The CDR3 covers 17 residues. The clonotype was recovered from an adult who received the AZD1222 COVID-19 vaccine. The sample was peripheral blood, taken 28 days after the second AZD1222 dose. J is TRBJ2-2 and V is TRBV5-1; TRBD2 agrees at 14 bases. The DNA for the CDR3 is TGCGCCAGCAGCGGCGGACTAGCGGGAGGTGTCGCCGGGGAGCTGTTTTTT. Translation gives CASSGGLAGGVAGELFF.